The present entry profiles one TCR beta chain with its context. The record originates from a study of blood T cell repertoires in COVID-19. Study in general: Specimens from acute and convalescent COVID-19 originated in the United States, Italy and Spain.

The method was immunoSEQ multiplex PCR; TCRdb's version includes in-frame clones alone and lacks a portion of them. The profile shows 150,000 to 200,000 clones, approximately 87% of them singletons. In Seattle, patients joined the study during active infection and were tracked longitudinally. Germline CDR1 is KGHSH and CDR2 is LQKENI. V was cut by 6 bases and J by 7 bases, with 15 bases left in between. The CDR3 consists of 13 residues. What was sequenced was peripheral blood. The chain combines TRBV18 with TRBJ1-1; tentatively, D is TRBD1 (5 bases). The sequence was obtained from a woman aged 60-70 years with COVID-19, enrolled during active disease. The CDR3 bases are TGTGCCAGCTCCGGGGAAGCGGGGGTTGAAGCTTTCTTT. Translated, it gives CASSGEAGVEAFF.